A selection of T cell receptor beta chains follows, all from one sample in a study of shared clonotypes between healthy human individuals. The table came from immunoSEQ multiplex PCR; TCRdb's copy has only in-frame clones and leaves some out. The data contain approximately 2.4 million clones, approximately 96% of them singletons. Specimen: naive CD4+ T cells sorted from blood. Receptor source: a man between 18 and 35 years old in good health. Both conserved end residues are part of each CDR3. Each record gives: clone size, J gene, D gene, V gene, CDR3 DNA, CDR3 protein. D genes are given only for firm matches. Expanded clones get a size class; other rows say once, few or many, or leave the size out.

-	TRBJ2-7	TRBD1	TRBV30	TGTGCCTGGAGTGTACGGGGACAGGGTGGCGAGCAGTACTTC	CAWSVRGQGGEQYF
-	TRBJ1-1	-	TRBV11-2	TGTGCCAGCAGCCATCGGGGGAGCACTGAAGCTTTCTTT	CASSHRGSTEAFF
-	TRBJ1-2	-	TRBV4-3	TGCGCCAGCAGCCAAGATGCCCAGGTTTATGGCTACACCTTC	CASSQDAQVYGYTF
-	TRBJ2-7	-	TRBV7-2	TGTGCCAGCAGCTTCAGGACAGTCACCTACGAGCAGTACTTC	CASSFRTVTYEQYF
-	TRBJ2-1	-	TRBV6-5	TGTGCCAGCAGTGCCCCTTCGACCAATGAGCAGTTCTTC	CASSAPSTNEQFF
-	TRBJ1-2	-	TRBV6-5	TGTGCCAGCAGTTCGCGGAACTATGGCTACACCTTC	CASSSRNYGYTF
-	TRBJ1-5	-	TRBV30	TGTGCCTGGAGTGTAGTGGGACAACTCAATCAGCCCCAGCATTTT	CAWSVVGQLNQPQHF
-	TRBJ1-2	-	TRBV4-1	TGCGCCAGCAGCCAAGGCAGTAATAACTATGGCTACACCTTC	CASSQGSNNYGYTF
-	TRBJ2-1	-	TRBV6-5	TGTGCCAGCAGCGCCCCGACGGGATCCTACAATGAGCAGTTCTTC	CASSAPTGSYNEQFF
once	TRBJ2-3	-	TRBV10-3	TGTGCCATCAGTGAGTCGTCGGGTAGAGATACGCAGTATTTT	CAISESSGRDTQYF
-	TRBJ2-5	-	TRBV1	TGCACCAGCAGTCGCGGGACTAGCGGACAAGAGACCCAGTACTTC	CTSSRGTSGQETQYF
-	TRBJ1-3	-	TRBV4-1	TGCGCCAGCAGCCAGGGTCAGCCTTCTGGAAACACCATATATTTT	CASSQGQPSGNTIYF
-	TRBJ1-3	-	TRBV2	TGTGCCAGCAGTGAAGAACAGGGAAAGGGATACACCATATATTTT	CASSEEQGKGYTIYF
once	TRBJ2-5	-	TRBV7-2	TGTGCCAGCAGCCTACTGGGCAGGGAAGAGACCCAGTACTTC	CASSLLGREETQYF
-	TRBJ2-3	-	TRBV2	TGTGCCAGCAGAATAGCGGAATTCACAGATACGCAGTATTTT	CASRIAEFTDTQYF
-	TRBJ1-1	-	TRBV27	TGTGCCAGCAAAACAGGGTTGAACACTGAAGCTTTCTTT	CASKTGLNTEAFF
-	TRBJ1-4	-	TRBV5-1	TGCGCCAGCAGCTTCAGGGGATTGGATGAAAAACTGTTTTTT	CASSFRGLDEKLFF
-	TRBJ2-7	-	TRBV7-9	TGTGCCAGCAGCTCCCACACGCGGGGACCGTCCCTCTCCTACGAGCAGTACTTC	CASSSHTRGPSLSYEQYF
-	TRBJ2-2	TRBD2	TRBV11-2	TGTGCCAGCAGCTTATCCCATCTAGCGGGAGGGGTCGGCGGGGAGCTGTTTTTT	CASSLSHLAGGVGGELFF
-	TRBJ2-7	-	TRBV7-2	TGTGCCAGCAGCTCCGGCCTTCCCTCCTACGAGCAGTACTTC	CASSSGLPSYEQYF
-	TRBJ1-4	TRBD1	TRBV5-1	TGCGCCAGCAGCTTGGCAGGACAGGATGAAAAACTGTTTTTT	CASSLAGQDEKLFF
-	TRBJ2-1	-	TRBV9	TGTGCCAGCAGCGTAGAAGGAAATGAGCAGTTCTTC	CASSVEGNEQFF
-	TRBJ2-7	-	TRBV9	TGTGCCAGCAGCGTAGGCAGTAAGGGGGGGCCCCTCTACGAGCAGTACTTC	CASSVGSKGGPLYEQYF
-	TRBJ2-5	-	TRBV7-2	TGTGCCAGCAGCTTAGAACCCCAAGAGACCCAGTACTTC	CASSLEPQETQYF
-	TRBJ2-7	TRBD2	TRBV29-1	TGCAGCGTTGCTCTAGCGGGGGTGCCTGTCTTC	CSVALAGVPVF
-	TRBJ1-2	-	TRBV5-6	TGTGCCAGCAGCTTCTCCGGGCAGGGCTATGGCTACACCTTC	CASSFSGQGYGYTF
-	TRBJ1-1	-	TRBV19	TGTGCCAGTAGGACGTCAAACAGGGAAAACACTGAAGCTTTCTTT	CASRTSNRENTEAFF
-	TRBJ2-3	-	TRBV6-1	TGTGCCAGCAGTGATCTCGGAGATACGCAGTATTTT	CASSDLGDTQYF
-	TRBJ1-4	TRBD1	TRBV7-2	TGTGCCAGCAGCTTTGGGGACAGGGATAATGAAAAACTGTTTTTT	CASSFGDRDNEKLFF
-	TRBJ1-2	-	TRBV27	TGTGCCAGCAGAACATGGGCAGTCGATGGCTACACCTTC	CASRTWAVDGYTF
-	TRBJ2-7	TRBD1	TRBV5-4	TGTGCCAGCAGCTTACCGGGACAGGGTACCTACGAGCAGTACTTC	CASSLPGQGTYEQYF
-	TRBJ2-7	TRBD2	TRBV5-6	TGTGCCAGCGCAACGACTAGCGGGGGTGCAGTCGAGCAGTACTTC	CASATTSGGAVEQYF
-	TRBJ2-2	-	TRBV9	TGTGCCAGCAGCGTAGCTGTGGACGGCAGGGTCGCGGCCGGGGAGCTGTTTTTT	CASSVAVDGRVAAGELFF
-	TRBJ2-3	-	TRBV6-1	TGTGCCAGCAGTCGGCCCAGTGGTAGCACAGATACGCAGTATTTT	CASSRPSGSTDTQYF
-	TRBJ2-3	-	TRBV5-6	TGTGCCAGCAGCTCGGTGGGCACAGATACGCAGTATTTT	CASSSVGTDTQYF
-	TRBJ1-1	-	TRBV6-6	TGTGCCACCGGTCAGGGCGGTAGAGCTTTCTTT	CATGQGGRAFF
-	TRBJ1-1	-	TRBV5-5	TGTGCCAGCAGCCCCAGGGTAGTAGGAACTGAAGCTTTCTTT	CASSPRVVGTEAFF
-	TRBJ2-1	TRBD1	TRBV12-5	TGTGCTAGTGGTATGGGACAGGGGAACGATGAGCAGTTCTTC	CASGMGQGNDEQFF
-	TRBJ2-3	TRBD2	TRBV9	TGTGCCAGCAGCGTAGTTGGACTAGCGGGAGTGGATACGCAGTATTTT	CASSVVGLAGVDTQYF
once	TRBJ2-5	-	TRBV25-1	TGTGCCAGCAGTGAATTGGGGCGCGGGGAGACCCAGTACTTC	CASSELGRGETQYF
-	TRBJ1-5	TRBD1	TRBV7-7	TGTGCTAGCAGGACAGGGTCAGATCAGCCCCAGCATTTT	CASRTGSDQPQHF
-	TRBJ2-5	TRBD2	TRBV19	TGTGCCAGTCGCCTAGCGGCGGGAGAGACCCAGTACTTC	CASRLAAGETQYF
-	TRBJ2-1	-	TRBV5-4	TGTGCCAGCAGCTTGGAATCGGCGTTCTCCTACAATGAGCAGTTCTTC	CASSLESAFSYNEQFF
-	TRBJ1-3	-	TRBV29-1	TGCAGCGCCCGCCCGGGAGGCTCGGGAAACACCATATATTTT	CSARPGGSGNTIYF
-	TRBJ2-2	TRBD1	TRBV10-3	TGTGCCATCAGTGAGGCTAATAACAGGGGCACCGGGGAGCTGTTTTTT	CAISEANNRGTGELFF
-	TRBJ2-1	-	TRBV7-8	TGTGCCAGCAGCCGAGACAATGAGCAGTTCTTC	CASSRDNEQFF
-	TRBJ1-5	-	TRBV6-1	TGTGCCTCGAGGGAGATTTATAGCAATCAGCCCCAGCATTTT	CASREIYSNQPQHF
-	TRBJ2-1	-	TRBV30	TGTGCCTGGGCCCGCCTAGCGAGCTCCTACAATGAGCAGTTCTTC	CAWARLASSYNEQFF
-	TRBJ2-7	-	TRBV5-4	TGTGCCAGCAGCTTGGGGACTACTATCTACGAGCAGTACTTC	CASSLGTTIYEQYF
-	TRBJ2-7	-	TRBV11-2	TGTGCCAGCAGCAAGAGCTCCTACGAGCAGTACTTC	CASSKSSYEQYF
-	TRBJ1-4	-	TRBV5-6	TGTGCCAGCAGCCTGGGTTCGAAGTGGGAACTGTTTTTT	CASSLGSKWELFF
-	TRBJ1-4	-	TRBV6-1	TGTGCCAGCAGTGTCCTATCTGAAAAACTGTTTTTT	CASSVLSEKLFF